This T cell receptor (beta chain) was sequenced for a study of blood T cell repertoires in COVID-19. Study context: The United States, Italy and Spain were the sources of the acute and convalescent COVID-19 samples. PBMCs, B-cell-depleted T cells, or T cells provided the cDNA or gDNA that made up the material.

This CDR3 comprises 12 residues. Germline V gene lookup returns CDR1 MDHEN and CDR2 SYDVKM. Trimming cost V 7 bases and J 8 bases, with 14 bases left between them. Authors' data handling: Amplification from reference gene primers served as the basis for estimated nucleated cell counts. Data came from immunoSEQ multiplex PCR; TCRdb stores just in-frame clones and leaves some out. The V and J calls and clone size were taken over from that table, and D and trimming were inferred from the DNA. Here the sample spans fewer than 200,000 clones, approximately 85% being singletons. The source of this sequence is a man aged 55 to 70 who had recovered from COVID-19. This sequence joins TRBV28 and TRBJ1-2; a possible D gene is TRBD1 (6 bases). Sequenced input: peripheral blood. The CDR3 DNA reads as TGTGCCAGCACCACTACAGGGAACGGCTACACCTTC. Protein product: CASTTTGNGYTF.